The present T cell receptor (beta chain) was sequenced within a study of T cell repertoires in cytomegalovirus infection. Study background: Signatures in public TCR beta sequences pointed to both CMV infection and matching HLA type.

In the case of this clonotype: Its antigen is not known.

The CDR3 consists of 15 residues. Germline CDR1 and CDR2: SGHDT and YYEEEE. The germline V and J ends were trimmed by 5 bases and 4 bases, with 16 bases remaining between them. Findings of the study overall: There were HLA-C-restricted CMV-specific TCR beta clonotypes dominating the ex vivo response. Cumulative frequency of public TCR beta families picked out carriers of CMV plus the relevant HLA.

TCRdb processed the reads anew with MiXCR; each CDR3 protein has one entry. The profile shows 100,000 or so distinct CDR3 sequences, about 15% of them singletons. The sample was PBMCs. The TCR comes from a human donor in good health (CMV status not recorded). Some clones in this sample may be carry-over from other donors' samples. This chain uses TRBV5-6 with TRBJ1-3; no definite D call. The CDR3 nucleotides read TGTGCCAGCAGGAGATTGCGGCGGCGCGGAAACACCATATATTTT. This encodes CASRRLRRRGNTIYF.